This T cell receptor beta chain stems from a study of OX40 agonist ivuxolimab in advanced cancers. Regarding the research as a whole: Ivuxolimab, which targeted the costimulatory receptor OX40 (CD134), was an agonistic, fully human IgG2 monoclonal antibody. The dose-escalation cohort was about 83% male with a mean age of 60 years, ranging from 23 to 79. The paper covers the monotherapy dose-escalation part of the phase I ivuxolimab trial, which included N ≈ 54 patients. Peripheral TCRbeta sequencing aimed to test whether ivuxolimab altered TCR sequence diversity and caused clonal T-cell expansion. Intravenous ivuxolimab was administered to patients every 2 weeks at six dose levels: 0.01, 0.1, 0.3, 1.5, 3 and 10 mg/kg. Among the 50 to 55 dose-escalation patients, 19 had hepatocellular carcinoma, roughly 15 melanoma, 9 renal cell carcinoma and 9 head and neck cancer. Partial responses occurred in three dose-escalation patients, of whom one had hepatocellular carcinoma and two had cutaneous melanoma. Patients were allowed to have had prior anti-PD-1, anti-PD-L1 or anti-CTLA-4 therapy, and approximately 43% of the dose-escalation patients had previously received checkpoint inhibitors.

V drops 0 bases and J drops 6 bases, leaving 13 bases in between. Including the terminal cysteine and phenylalanine, the CDR3 comprises 14 residues. The sequence is cut down to CDR3 DNA, 42 bases in frame from base 1. Sequences SQVTM (CDR1) and ANQGSEA (CDR2) are obtained from the germline V gene. The trial excluded patients who had a history of autoimmune disease or who were on systemic immunosuppression. Peripheral blood for TCR sequencing was collected from all dose cohorts at baseline, on cycle 4 day 1, and on cycle 7 day 1. Samples came from an open-label, multicenter, first-in-human phase I dose-escalation trial of ivuxolimab. Adults with locally advanced or metastatic head and neck squamous cell, hepatocellular, melanoma or renal cell carcinoma were enrolled in the trial. Before TCR sequencing, CD4+ and CD8+ T cells were separately sorted from peripheral blood. Overall study results and their limits: After ivuxolimab, more expanded clones were found on average in CD8+ T cells than in CD4+ T cells. Low levels of normalized T-cell clonal expansion were also seen in some nonresponding patients. Which antigens the clonally expanded peripheral T cells were specific for was not determined. Clonal expansion of both CD4+ and CD8+ blood T cells was observed from baseline to week 6 at doses 0.1 to 3.0 mg/kg. In the 0.1-3.0 mg/kg groups, partial responders were among the patients with the lowest normalized peripheral clonal expansion, particularly in CD8+ T cells.

In its sample, this clone was seen a few times. Its antigen is still unknown. No much larger clone is present one base from it, and per-base qualities are unavailable. For sequencing of the TCRbeta CDR3 region, genomic DNA was extracted from the sorted cells. The immunoSEQ Assay was used for sequencing of TCRbeta CDR3 regions. In TCRdb, the immuneACCESS table is reduced to in-frame sequences with V and J assigned. These tables do not hold every clone; where another copy was compared, an unresolved V gene accounts for under half, and the others remain unexplained. Within this sample are about 98,000 clones, with 87% of them counted one time only. Clones ranked in the top ten supply 0.45% to 0.55% of the sample.

This TCR derives from an adult with an advanced solid tumor such as melanoma, head and neck, liver or kidney cancer. The sample here was CD4+ or CD8+ T cells sorted from blood, taken in a trial of the OX40 agonist ivuxolimab. The chain is encoded by TRBV29-1 joined to TRBJ2-3, with no D gene named confidently. The CDR3 corresponds to CSVEDTSVADTQYF. Here is the DNA: TGCAGCGTTGAAGATACATCCGTGGCGGATACGCAGTATTTT.